This T cell receptor beta chain was identified in a study of CD8+CD57+ T cells in acquired aplastic anemia. Whole-study context: The average for DNA from sorted CD4+ and CD8+ cells was roughly 3 ug.

Study results and limitations: Any difference that existed in CD8+ Simpson's diversity between patients and controls was not significant. A set of some 28 CD8+ CDR3 sequences was shared between patients and controls, and these sequences appeared highly expressed in patients.

This CDR3 has 12 amino acids. CDR1 and CDR2 (germline): SQVTM, ANQGSEA. The V and J ends lost 2 bases and 9 bases respectively, with 11 bases between them. In the case of this clonotype: Its antigen is undetermined.

Genomic DNA, serving as template, underwent TCR beta VDJ and CDR3 profiling. Each CDR3 protein is one row after TCRdb ran MiXCR on the reads. Of some 44,000 distinct CDR3 sequences in the sample, about 70% were seen once. This sequence was found in a human donor in good health, serving as a control. Material: sorted CD4+, CD8+, or CD8+CD57+ T cells (not recorded which) from PBMCs. The chain uses TRBV29-1 and TRBJ2-1; D is unresolved. CDR3 nucleotide sequence: TGCAGCGTTGAACCGTTGGCTGGTGAGCAGTTCTTC. Encoded protein: CSVEPLAGEQFF.